A selection of T cell receptor beta chains follows, all from one sample in a study of beta chain features in type 1 diabetes. Profiling relied on immunoSEQ multiplex PCR, and the TCRdb table lists in-frame clones only, not all of them. The data contain about 620,000 clones, about 16% of them singletons. Material: naive CD4+ T cells from blood. The receptor source for this set is a man younger than 35 in good health. CDR3s include the opening cysteine and the closing phenylalanine or tryptophan. Fields, in order: clone size, V gene, D gene, CDR3 length, J gene, CDR3 DNA, CDR3 protein. The D gene is left open where the match is weak. For some rows the clone size is stated as once, few or many, or as a class when expanded; others skip it.

-,TRBV28,-,13,TRBJ2-7,TGTGCCAGCAGTTTTCTGGGGTACGACGAGCAGTACTTC,CASSFLGYDEQYF
-,TRBV6-6,TRBD1,15,TRBJ2-1,TGTGCCAGCTCCCGACCGGGACAGGGTTACAATGAGCAGTTCTTC,CASSRPGQGYNEQFF
few,TRBV30,-,13,TRBJ2-3,TGTGCCTGGAGCGCGAAGCCCCCCCATACGCAGTATTTT,CAWSAKPPHTQYF
-,TRBV6-5,-,14,TRBJ2-3,TGTGCCAGCACTCCCGGTCTTTACACAGATACGCAGTATTTT,CASTPGLYTDTQYF
-,TRBV6-5,-,15,TRBJ1-5,TGTGCCAGCAGCCCCCAGGGTCGTGAGAATCAGCCCCAGCATTTT,CASSPQGRENQPQHF
-,TRBV9,-,13,TRBJ2-7,TGTGCCAGCAGCGCCGGACCCTCCTACGAGCAGTACTTC,CASSAGPSYEQYF
few,TRBV5-1,TRBD2,14,TRBJ2-5,TGCGCCAGCAGCCGAACGGGAGGCCAAGAGACCCAGTACTTC,CASSRTGGQETQYF
-,TRBV18,TRBD1,13,TRBJ2-1,TGTGCCAGCTCATACGCCTGGGACAGGGGAAAGGTCTTC,CASSYAWDRGKVF
-,TRBV15,TRBD2,16,TRBJ2-5,TGTGCCACCAGCCGCGCAAAGGCGGGAGGGCAAGAGACCCAGTACTTC,CATSRAKAGGQETQYF
few,TRBV10-3,TRBD2,14,TRBJ2-1,TGTGCCATCAGTGGGGTAGCGGGAGCCAATGAGCAGTTCTTC,CAISGVAGANEQFF
-,TRBV6-5,TRBD2,15,TRBJ2-2,TGTGCCAGCGGCAGACTAGCGGTGAACACCGGGGAGCTGTTTTTT,CASGRLAVNTGELFF
-,TRBV4-3,TRBD2,20,TRBJ2-4,TGCGCCAGCAGCCAATCCGAAACACTAGCGGGGGACCTAGCCAAAAACATTCAGTACTTC,CASSQSETLAGDLAKNIQYF
few,TRBV5-1,-,13,TRBJ1-1,TGCGCCAGCAATCCACAGGGGAACACTGAAGCTTTCTTT,CASNPQGNTEAFF
-,TRBV5-1,-,16,TRBJ1-5,TGCGCCAGCAGCTTAGGGGAAGGTTTAAGCAATCAGCCCCAGCATTTT,CASSLGEGLSNQPQHF
-,TRBV7-7,-,15,TRBJ2-3,TGTGCTAGCAGCCCCCCAGGTTGGGAGACAGATACGCAGTATTTT,CASSPPGWETDTQYF
few,TRBV11-3,TRBD1,18,TRBJ2-1,TGTGCCAGCAGCCCCCGGCAAGGACAGGGGGCTTCCTACAATGAGCAGTTCTTC,CASSPRQGQGASYNEQFF
-,TRBV13,-,16,TRBJ2-7,TGTGCCAGCAGCGTATTCCGGGCCCTAAGCTCCTACGAGCAGTACTTC,CASSVFRALSSYEQYF
few,TRBV18,TRBD1,16,TRBJ1-5,TGTGCCAGCTCACCACCGGGTTTAAGGGACAGCCAGCCCCAGCATTTT,CASSPPGLRDSQPQHF
-,TRBV7-2,-,15,TRBJ2-4,TGTGCCAGCAGCTTAGCCCGGGGGCGGGGGTACATTCAGTACTTC,CASSLARGRGYIQYF
few,TRBV7-2,-,14,TRBJ1-6,TGTGCCAGCTCCTGGGCCGCCGGGAATTCACCCCTCCACTTT,CASSWAAGNSPLHF
few,TRBV5-4,-,15,TRBJ2-1,TGTGCCAGCGCGGAGGCCAGTGGCTCCTACAATGAGCAGTTCTTC,CASAEASGSYNEQFF
-,TRBV9,TRBD2,19,TRBJ2-3,TGTGCCAGCAGCGTAGAAAAGACTAGCGGGGGGCCATACACAGATACGCAGTATTTT,CASSVEKTSGGPYTDTQYF
few,TRBV15,TRBD1,16,TRBJ2-7,TGTGCCACCAGCAGAACTGGACAGGGGGCATCTTACGAGCAGTACTTC,CATSRTGQGASYEQYF
-,TRBV9,TRBD2,18,TRBJ2-1,TGTGCCAGCAGCGTAGCGGCGTTTAGCGGGAGCACACCCGATGAGCAGTTCTTC,CASSVAAFSGSTPDEQFF
-,TRBV28,TRBD1,15,TRBJ1-4,TGTGCCACCATCCGGGACAGGGGAGGGGGTGAAAAACTGTTTTTT,CATIRDRGGGEKLFF
few,TRBV4-3,-,15,TRBJ2-7,TGCGCCAGCAGCCAACGAGCGGGCATAACCTACGAGCAGTACTTC,CASSQRAGITYEQYF
-,TRBV29-1,-,12,TRBJ1-1,TGCAGCGTGCCCAGGGTCAACACTGAAGCTTTCTTT,CSVPRVNTEAFF
-,TRBV9,-,14,TRBJ2-7,TGTGCCAGCAGCGTCTCGGACGGACGCTACGAGCAGTACTTC,CASSVSDGRYEQYF
-,TRBV5-4,TRBD1,13,TRBJ1-2,TGTGCCAGCAGTTCGACAGGGGTCTGGGGCTACACCTTC,CASSSTGVWGYTF
-,TRBV10-3,-,13,TRBJ2-7,TGTGCCATCCTGCAGGGGAGCTCCTACGAGCAGTACTTC,CAILQGSSYEQYF
few,TRBV19,-,15,TRBJ2-1,TGTGCCAGTAGTATAGTTAGGGACTCCTACAATGAGCAGTTCTTC,CASSIVRDSYNEQFF
-,TRBV11-2,-,13,TRBJ2-5,TGTGCCAGCAGCTTAGATAGGGGGGAGACCCAGTACTTC,CASSLDRGETQYF
-,TRBV5-6,TRBD1,15,TRBJ1-1,TGTGCCAGCAGCTTCAGACAGGGACTAAACACTGAAGCTTTCTTT,CASSFRQGLNTEAFF
-,TRBV19,-,15,TRBJ1-3,TGTGCCAGTAACATTCTACAGGGAACCGGAAACACCATATATTTT,CASNILQGTGNTIYF
-,TRBV7-9,-,16,TRBJ2-3,TGTGCCAGCAGCTTAATCCCCTCCCTAGCGACAGATACGCAGTATTTT,CASSLIPSLATDTQYF
few,TRBV7-9,-,14,TRBJ2-7,TGTGCCAGCAGCTTAGGTGGGAGTCCCTACGAGCAGTACTTC,CASSLGGSPYEQYF
-,TRBV6-6,-,12,TRBJ1-1,TGTGCCAGCAGTTATATAGCACCCGAAGCTTTCTTT,CASSYIAPEAFF
few,TRBV9,TRBD1,15,TRBJ1-4,TGTGCCAGCAGCGGCAAGGACAGGGGTTATGAAAAACTGTTTTTT,CASSGKDRGYEKLFF
-,TRBV5-4,-,18,TRBJ2-6,TGTGCCAGCAGCTTGGGATTGGGTTATTCCTCTGGGGCCAACGTCCTGACTTTC,CASSLGLGYSSGANVLTF
-,TRBV7-8,-,15,TRBJ1-2,TGTGCCAGCAGCTTAACATTGCCTTCTAACTATGGCTACACCTTC,CASSLTLPSNYGYTF
few,TRBV5-1,-,13,TRBJ2-7,TGCGCCAGCAGCCGGGACACATCCTTGGAGCAGTACTTC,CASSRDTSLEQYF
few,TRBV2,-,14,TRBJ2-7,TGTGCCAGCAGTGGAGACAAAGCGTCCTACGAGCAGTACTTC,CASSGDKASYEQYF
-,TRBV10-3,-,13,TRBJ1-1,TGTGCCATCAGGTCCGGGACACCAACTGAAGCTTTCTTT,CAIRSGTPTEAFF
-,TRBV28,TRBD1,16,TRBJ1-4,TGTGCCAGCAGTTTGGGTTCAGGGGGTTCAGGTGAAAAACTGTTTTTT,CASSLGSGGSGEKLFF
few,TRBV7-2,-,14,TRBJ2-3,TGTGCCAGCAGTCCCCAAAGGGGCACAGATACGCAGTATTTT,CASSPQRGTDTQYF
few,TRBV19,-,14,TRBJ2-4,TGTGCCAGTAGTAAGGGTTGGAACAAAAACATTCAGTACTTC,CASSKGWNKNIQYF
few,TRBV27,-,15,TRBJ1-5,TGTGCCAGCAGTTTGTCTCCTACGAGCAATCAGCCCCAGCATTTT,CASSLSPTSNQPQHF
-,TRBV19,TRBD2,17,TRBJ2-1,TGTGCCAGTAGTATTTTGGCTAGCGGGGGGGCCGGCAATGAGCAGTTCTTC,CASSILASGGAGNEQFF
-,TRBV2,TRBD1,13,TRBJ1-4,TGTGCCAGCACCGGCAGGGGGCGGGAAAAACTGTTTTTT,CASTGRGREKLFF
-,TRBV10-3,-,13,TRBJ2-3,TGTGCCATCAGTGGGGGTAGCACAGATACGCAGTATTTT,CAISGGSTDTQYF
-,TRBV21-1,-,16,TRBJ2-7,TGTGCCAGCAGCTCCCCGAGCGGGGGGCGCCAAAACGAGCAGTACTTC,CASSSPSGGRQNEQYF
-,TRBV19,-,12,TRBJ2-5,TGTGCCAGTAGTGGGGTCGGAGAGACCCAGTACTTC,CASSGVGETQYF
-,TRBV10-3,-,14,TRBJ2-2,TGTGCCACCGGGGGAGGCGACTTAAGCGGGGAGCTGTTTTTT,CATGGGDLSGELFF
few,TRBV29-1,-,13,TRBJ2-7,TGCAGCGTCCACGGAAGGGCCTCCTACGAGCAGTACTTC,CSVHGRASYEQYF